A single sample gave rise to the 18 T cell receptor beta chains below, sequenced in a study of blood T cell repertoires in COVID-19. Assay: immunoSEQ multiplex PCR; the TCRdb copy retains only in-frame clones and omits some. The sample consists of about 64,000 clones, around nine tenths of them appearing once. Sequences were obtained from peripheral blood. Receptors originate from an elderly woman with active COVID-19.

This clone came up once. V usage is TRBV9 and J usage is TRBJ2-7; 8 nucleotides align to TRBD2. Germline CDR1 and CDR2: SGDLS and YYNGEE. The CDR3 is 13 residues long. Trimming at V came to 3 bases and at J to 6 bases, leaving 5 bases not matched to a gene. The CDR3 loop is CASSGPGGSEQYV. The CDR3 coding sequence is TGTGCCAGCAGCGGGCCGGGGGGGTCCGAGCAGTACGTC.

The chain uses TRBV5-1 and TRBJ2-1, with D maybe TRBD1 (6 bases). The V and J ends lost 4 bases and 2 bases respectively, with 13 bases between them. This CDR3 is built from 15 residues. Germline V gene sequence: CDR1 SGHRS, CDR2 YFSETQ. The CDR3: CASSEAGAPYNEQFF. The CDR3 DNA sequence: TGCGCCAGCAGCGAAGCAGGGGCCCCCTACAATGAGCAGTTCTTC.

This rearrangement joins TRBV20-1 to TRBJ2-3; TRBD1 might be the D (5 bases). Germline loops: CDR1 DFQATT, CDR2 SNEGSKA (reference sequence). V was cut by 3 bases and J by 2 bases, with 12 bases left in between. This CDR3 is built from 14 residues. Written as DNA, the CDR3 is TGCAGTGCTAGTAGGGGCAGCGACACAGATACGCAGTATTTT. This gives the protein CSASRGSDTDTQYF.

The CDR3: CASSSETYNEQFF. The CDR3 DNA reads as TGTGCCAGTAGTAGCGAGACCTACAATGAGCAGTTCTTC. The chain links TRBV5-4 to TRBJ2-1; tentatively, D is TRBD2 (5 bases). Germline V lookup: CDR1 SGHNT, CDR2 YYREEE (reference sequence). The CDR3 is 13 amino acids. The V and J ends lost 8 bases and 2 bases respectively, with 11 bases between them.

The chain joins TRBV14 to TRBJ1-6; maybe TRBD1 (6 bases). V was cut by 3 bases and J by 6 bases, with 6 bases left in between. Looked up from germline, CDR1 is SGHDN and CDR2 is FVKESK. This CDR3 is 13 amino acids long. CDR3 residues: CASSQDSNSPLHF. DNA for the CDR3: TGTGCCAGCAGCCAGGACAGTAATTCACCCCTCCACTTT.

The V and J genes are TRBV19 and TRBJ2-2, with TRBD2 as a possible D gene (5 bases). Germline CDR1 and CDR2: LNHDA and SQIVND (reference sequence). V was clipped by 7 bases and J by 2 bases, with 14 bases between them. The length of the CDR3 is 15 residues. The CDR3 protein is CASTPRDSNTGELFF. The CDR3 bases are TGTGCCAGTACCCCACGGGATAGTAACACCGGGGAGCTGTTTTTT.

The V gene is TRBV23-1, the J gene TRBJ1-2; 9 bases are a match to TRBD1. TRBV23-1 is labeled an ORF, and its function is uncertain. Unmatched junction bases numbered 18, after V lost 6 bases and J lost 13 bases. This CDR3 has 15 residues. The CDR3 loop reads CASRLVQGAGARFTF. The CDR3 nucleotides read TGCGCCAGCAGGCTAGTACAGGGGGCGGGGGCCCGATTCACCTTC.

The genes are TRBV2 and TRBJ1-1, with TRBD1 matching 8 bases. CDR1 SNHLY and CDR2 FYNNEI come from the germline V gene. Losses at the gene ends were 8 bases for V and 3 bases for J; bases not matched to a gene: 8. CDR3 length equals 14 residues. This CDR3 reads CASDRDRSDTEAFF. CDR3 DNA: TGTGCCAGCGACAGGGACAGGTCGGACACTGAAGCTTTCTTT. The full variable domain, rest sourced from reference TRBV2 and TRBJ1-1, is EPEVTQTPSHQVTQMGQEVILRCVPISNHLYFYWYRQILGQKVEFLVSFYNNEISEKSEIFDDQFSVERPDGSNFTLKIRSTKLEDSAMYFCASDRDRSDTEAFFGQGTRLTVV.

DNA of the CDR3: TGCGCCAGCAGCGTGGGGACAGGGGACGCCGGGGAGCTGTTTTTT. This codes for CASSVGTGDAGELFF. The chain links TRBV5-1 to TRBJ2-2; 10 bases are a match to TRBD1. This CDR3 has 15 residues. V lost 4 bases and J lost 6; bases outside the gene matches: 6. CDR1 is SGHRS and CDR2 is YFSETQ in the germline V gene.

This chain joins TRBV7-2 and TRBJ2-1; D unresolved. Germline CDR1 reads SGHTA; CDR2 reads FQGNSA. The V end lost 1 base, the J end lost 6 bases, and 4 bases lay between the germline ends. This CDR3 is 12 amino acids long. CDR3 bases: TGTGCCAGCAGCTTAGAGCGCAATGAGCAGTTCTTC. It translates to CASSLERNEQFF.

The J gene is TRBJ2-3, the V gene TRBV6-2 or TRBV6-3, with 16 bases lining up with TRBD2. Germline CDR1 reads MNHEY; CDR2 reads SVGEGT. After removal of 2 bases from V and 4 bases from J, the junction contained 9 bases not matched to a gene. The CDR3 runs to 19 residues. In nucleotides, the CDR3 is TGTGCCAGCAGTTACGGCGGGACTAGCGGGAGGGTCACCGCAGATACGCAGTATTTT. Its protein product is CASSYGGTSGRVTADTQYF.

The chain recombines TRBV20-1 with TRBJ2-1; TRBD2 matches at 10 bases. The V segment lost 3 bases and the J segment 2 bases; nucleotides outside the gene matches: 4. CDR1 DFQATT and CDR2 SNEGSKA come from the germline V gene (reference sequence). The CDR3 extends over 15 amino acids. CDR3 nucleotides: TGCAGTGCTAGTAACCTAGCGGGGGCCTACAATGAGCAGTTCTTC. Its protein is CSASNLAGAYNEQFF.

This chain uses TRBV2 with TRBJ2-2, with TRBD1 matching over 9 bases. V trimming: 3 bases; J trimming: 5 bases; junction bases outside the gene matches: 4. Per germline, CDR1 SNHLY and CDR2 FYNNEI. The CDR3 extends over 15 amino acids. CDR3 bases: TGTGCCAGCAGTGATTACAGGGGGCGGACCGGGGAGCTGTTTTTT. This translates into CASSDYRGRTGELFF.

The chain combines TRBV27 with TRBJ2-5, with 7 bases lining up with TRBD2. The CDR3 extends over 14 amino acids. CDR1 and CDR2 (germline): MNHEY, SMNVEV (reference sequence). V trimming: 2 bases; J trimming: 2 bases; junction bases outside the gene matches: 2. Here the CDR3 reads CASSLAGEQETQYF. DNA of the CDR3: TGTGCCAGCAGTTTAGCGGGGGAGCAAGAGACCCAGTACTTC.

The chain links TRBV24-1 to TRBJ2-1; 9 bases are shared with TRBD1. V lost 0 bases, J lost 8 bases, and 4 bases stayed unmatched. This CDR3 comprises 15 residues. Germline V CDR1 and CDR2: KGHDR, SFDVKD. The CDR3 here is CATSDLTGGSDEQFF. In DNA, the CDR3 is TGTGCCACCAGTGATTTGACAGGGGGCAGCGATGAGCAGTTCTTC.

V is TRBV4-1 and J is TRBJ1-1; tentative D call: TRBD1 (6 bases). V lost 3 bases, J lost 10 bases, and 15 bases lay in between. Germline V gene data show CDR1 as MGHRA and CDR2 as YSYEKL. The CDR3 totals 13 residues. CDR3 protein: CASSQSGGLGAFF. CDR3 DNA: TGCGCCAGCAGCCAGAGCGGGGGGCTTGGAGCTTTCTTT.

The V and J genes are TRBV3-1 (or the pseudogene TRBV3-2) and TRBJ2-5, with a possible D match to TRBD2 (6 bases). CDR1 and CDR2 (germline): LGHDT, YNNKEL (reference sequence). This CDR3 is 15 amino acids long. V lost 3 bases and J 0 bases, leaving 11 bases between the germline ends. CDR3 amino acids: CASSQSSGYQETQYF. The CDR3 bases are TGTGCCAGCAGCCAGAGTAGCGGCTACCAAGAGACCCAGTACTTC.

The genes are TRBV9 and TRBJ2-3; tentatively, D is TRBD2 (5 bases). The V gene's germline CDR1 is SGDLS and CDR2 YYNGEE. Trimming stripped 0 bases from V and 6 bases from J, with 8 bases between. The CDR3 has 13 residues. CDR3 DNA: TGTGCCAGCAGCGTAGCTCCGGGGGATACGCAGTATTTT. Protein sequence: CASSVAPGDTQYF.